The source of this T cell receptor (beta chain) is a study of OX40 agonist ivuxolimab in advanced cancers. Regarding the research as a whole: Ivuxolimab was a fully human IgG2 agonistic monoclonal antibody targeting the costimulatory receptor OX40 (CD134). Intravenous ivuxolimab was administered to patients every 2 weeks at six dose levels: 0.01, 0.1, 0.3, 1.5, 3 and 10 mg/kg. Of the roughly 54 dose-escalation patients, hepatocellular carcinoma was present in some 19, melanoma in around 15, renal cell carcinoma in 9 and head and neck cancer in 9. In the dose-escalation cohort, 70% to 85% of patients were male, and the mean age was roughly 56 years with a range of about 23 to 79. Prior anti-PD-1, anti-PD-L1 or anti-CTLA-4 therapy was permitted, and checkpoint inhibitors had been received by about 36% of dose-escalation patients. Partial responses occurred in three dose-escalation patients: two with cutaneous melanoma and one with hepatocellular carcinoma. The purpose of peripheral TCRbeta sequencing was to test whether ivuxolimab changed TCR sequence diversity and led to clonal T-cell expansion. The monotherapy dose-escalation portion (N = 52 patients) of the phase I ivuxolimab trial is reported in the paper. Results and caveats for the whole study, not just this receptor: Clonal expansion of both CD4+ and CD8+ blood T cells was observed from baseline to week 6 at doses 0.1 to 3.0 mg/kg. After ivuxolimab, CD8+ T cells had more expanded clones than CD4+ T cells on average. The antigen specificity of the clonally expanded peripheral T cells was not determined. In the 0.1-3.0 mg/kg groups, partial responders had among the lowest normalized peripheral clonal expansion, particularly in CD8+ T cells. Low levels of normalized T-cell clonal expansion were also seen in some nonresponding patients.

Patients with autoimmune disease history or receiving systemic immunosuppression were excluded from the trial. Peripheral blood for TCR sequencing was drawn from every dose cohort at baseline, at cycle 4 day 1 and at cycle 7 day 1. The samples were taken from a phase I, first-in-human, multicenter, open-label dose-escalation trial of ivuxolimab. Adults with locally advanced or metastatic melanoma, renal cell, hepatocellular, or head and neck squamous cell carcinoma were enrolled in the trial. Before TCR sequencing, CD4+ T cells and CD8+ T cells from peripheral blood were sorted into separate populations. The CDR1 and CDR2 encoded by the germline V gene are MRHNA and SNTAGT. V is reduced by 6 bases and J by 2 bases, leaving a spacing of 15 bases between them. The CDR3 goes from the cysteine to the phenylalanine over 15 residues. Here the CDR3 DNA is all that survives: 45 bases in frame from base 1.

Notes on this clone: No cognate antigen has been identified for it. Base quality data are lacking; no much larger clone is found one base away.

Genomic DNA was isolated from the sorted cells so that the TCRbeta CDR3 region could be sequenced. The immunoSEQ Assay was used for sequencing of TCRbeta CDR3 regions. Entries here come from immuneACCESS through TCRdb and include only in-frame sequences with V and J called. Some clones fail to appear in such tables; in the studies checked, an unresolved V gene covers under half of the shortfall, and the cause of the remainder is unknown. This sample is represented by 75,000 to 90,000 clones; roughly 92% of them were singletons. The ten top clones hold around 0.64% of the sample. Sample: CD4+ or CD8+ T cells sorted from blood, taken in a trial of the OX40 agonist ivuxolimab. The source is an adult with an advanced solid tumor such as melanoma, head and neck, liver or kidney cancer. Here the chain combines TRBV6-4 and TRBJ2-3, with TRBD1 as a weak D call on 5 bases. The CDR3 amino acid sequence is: CASSKRQIPTDTQYF. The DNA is TGTGCCAGCAGCAAGCGACAGATCCCCACAGATACGCAGTATTTT.